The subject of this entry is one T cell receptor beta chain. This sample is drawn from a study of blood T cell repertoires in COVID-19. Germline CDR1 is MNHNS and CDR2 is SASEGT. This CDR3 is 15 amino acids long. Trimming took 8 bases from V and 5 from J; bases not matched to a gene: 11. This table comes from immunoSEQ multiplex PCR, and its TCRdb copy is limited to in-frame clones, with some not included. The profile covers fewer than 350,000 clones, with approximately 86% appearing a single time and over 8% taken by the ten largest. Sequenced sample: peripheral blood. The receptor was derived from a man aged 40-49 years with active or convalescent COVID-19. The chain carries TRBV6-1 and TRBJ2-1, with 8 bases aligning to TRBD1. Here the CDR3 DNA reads TGTGCCAGCTATTCCTCCGGGACAGGAGACAATGAGCAGTTCTTC. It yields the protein CASYSSGTGDNEQFF.